These 18 T cell receptor beta chains were sequenced from one sample in a study of CD8+ T cells in alopecia areata. RNA, once extracted, was reverse transcribed into cDNA for use as the sequencing template. Measured with immunoSEQ multiplex PCR; TCRdb has only the in-frame clones, and not every one. The data show 150,000 to 200,000 clones, 65% to 75% seen once. The starting material was CD8+ T cells sorted from blood, obtained at week 0. The receptors stem from a human donor with alopecia areata.

This chain uses TRBV20-1 with TRBJ1-2, with D unresolved. V shed 3 bases and J shed 8 bases, with 10 bases lying between them. From germline, CDR1 is DFQATT and CDR2 SNEGSKA (reference sequence). The length of the CDR3 is 11 residues. Here the CDR3 DNA reads TGCAGTGCTAGCCACGACGAAGGCTACACCTTC. Protein: CSASHDEGYTF.

The rearrangement joins TRBV27 to TRBJ1-1; no definite D call. The CDR3 loop spans 15 amino acids. Germline-derived CDR1 and CDR2 are MNHEY and SMNVEV (reference sequence). The V and J ends lost 5 bases and 1 base respectively, with 14 bases between them. Here the CDR3 DNA reads TGTGCCAGCAGTGCAAGGGATCTCTGGAACACTGAAGCTTTCTTT. Protein: CASSARDLWNTEAFF.

This rearrangement joins TRBV5-1 to TRBJ1-2; D gene ambiguous. V was clipped by 1 base and J by 6 bases, with 10 bases between them. This CDR3 has 13 amino acids. The V gene's germline CDR1 is SGHRS and CDR2 YFSETQ. DNA of the CDR3: TGCGCCAGCAGCTTGTTGCCCATGAATGGCTACACCTTC. This sequence encodes CASSLLPMNGYTF.

The J gene is TRBJ2-3, the V gene TRBV6-5; maybe TRBD2 (5 bases). Trimming removed 0 bases from V and 1 base from J, with 8 bases in between. There are 15 residues in the CDR3. Looked up from germline, CDR1 is MNHEY and CDR2 is SVGAGI. In nucleotides, the CDR3 is TGTGCCAGCAGTTACTCGCAGCGGCGCACAGATACGCAGTATTTT. Encoded protein: CASSYSQRRTDTQYF.

This clone was observed once. Different DNA sequences within this sample yield the same CDR3. This chain links TRBV4-1 with TRBJ1-5, with D perhaps TRBD1 (5 bases). CDR1 is MGHRA and CDR2 is YSYEKL in the germline V gene. CDR3 length equals 13 residues. Trimming shortened V by 4 bases and J by 6 bases, and 10 bases separated the two germline ends. As DNA, the CDR3 is TGCGCCAGCAGCCTAGGGGTTTCTCAGCCCCAGCATTTT. Translating gives CASSLGVSQPQHF.

V and J are TRBV13 and TRBJ1-1, with D uncertain. CDR1 and CDR2 (germline): PRHDT, FYEKMQ (reference sequence). The CDR3 runs 12 residues. V gave up 3 bases and J gave up 5 bases, with 7 bases separating them. The CDR3 DNA is TGTGCCAGCAGCTTCGGGCGGACTGAAGCTTTCTTT. This encodes CASSFGRTEAFF.

The chain links TRBV10-3 to TRBJ1-1; possibly TRBD1 for D (5 bases). Germline V gene lookup returns CDR1 ENHRY and CDR2 SYGVKD. Trimming cost V 0 bases and J 10 bases, with 9 bases left between them. CDR3 length: 12 residues. The chain's CDR3 is CAISESAGRAFF. The DNA of the CDR3 is TGTGCCATCAGTGAGTCTGCAGGGCGAGCTTTCTTT.

This chain connects TRBV13 to TRBJ2-5; 8 bases fit TRBD1. Unmatched junction bases numbered 9, after V lost 5 bases and J lost 7 bases. CDR3 size: 14 residues. The germline CDR1 and CDR2 sequences are PRHDT and FYEKMQ (reference sequence). CDR3 sequence (DNA): TGTGCCAGCAGCGAAATGGACAGGGCGTGGACCCAGTACTTC. Amino acid sequence: CASSEMDRAWTQYF. The variable domain in full, completed from reference TRBV13 and TRBJ2-5, reads AAGVIQSPRHLIKEKRETATLKCYPIPRHDTVYWYQQGPGQDPQFLISFYEKMQSDKGSIPDRFSAQQFSDYHSELNMSSLELGDSALYFCASSEMDRAWTQYFGPGTRLLVL.

For this clone: Other nucleotide sequences in the sample specify the same CDR3. The chain is built from TRBV13 and TRBJ1-2; TRBD1 is a possible D gene (5 bases). Germline CDR1 reads PRHDT; CDR2 reads FYEKMQ (reference sequence). Trimming cost V 0 bases and J 4 bases, with 9 bases left between them. This CDR3 has 14 residues. The CDR3, as DNA: TGTGCCAGCAGCTTAGGTCGGGACCTCTATGGCTACACCTTC. Amino acids: CASSLGRDLYGYTF. The whole variable domain, filled in from reference TRBV13 and TRBJ1-2, reads AAGVIQSPRHLIKEKRETATLKCYPIPRHDTVYWYQQGPGQDPQFLISFYEKMQSDKGSIPDRFSAQQFSDYHSELNMSSLELGDSALYFCASSLGRDLYGYTFGSGTRLTVV.

The chain joins TRBV6-6 to TRBJ1-5; D is uncertain. The CDR3 runs 12 residues. Trimming cost V 5 bases and J 2 bases, with 4 bases left between them. Germline loops: CDR1 MNHNY, CDR2 SVGAGI (reference sequence). CDR3 DNA sequence: TGTGCCAGCAGTGGGGGCAATCAGCCCCAGCATTTT. This encodes CASSGGNQPQHF.

This rearrangement joins TRBV20-1 to TRBJ1-2; D possibly corresponds to TRBD1 (6 bases). This CDR3 contains 10 residues. The germline gives CDR1 DFQATT, CDR2 SNEGSKA (reference sequence). This CDR3 reads CRPQGLGYTF. CDR3 in DNA: TGCAGACCACAGGGCCTGGGCTACACCTTC.

The chain has TRBV18 and TRBJ1-5; the match to TRBD1 covers 9 bases. Germline CDR1 is KGHSH and CDR2 is LQKENI. The J segment lost 0 bases and the V segment lost 2 bases, leaving 8 bases of the junction unmatched. The CDR3 sequence is 18 residues long. The CDR3 region has the DNA TGTGCCAGCTCACCAGTGAGGACAGGGGCGTATAGCAATCAGCCCCAGCATTTT. It is translated as CASSPVRTGAYSNQPQHF.

This chain uses TRBV19 with TRBJ1-5; D perhaps matches TRBD1 (6 bases). The V gene lost 6 bases and the J gene lost 0 bases, with 12 bases spanning the gap. This CDR3 comprises 15 residues. CDR1 is LNHDA, CDR2 SQIVND, per germline (reference sequence). CDR3 sequence: CASSPQGSSNQPQHF. The DNA for the CDR3 is TGTGCCAGTAGCCCACAGGGATCTAGCAATCAGCCCCAGCATTTT. The complete variable domain, with remaining parts taken from reference TRBV19 and TRBJ1-5, reads DGGITQSPKYLFRKEGQNVTLSCEQNLNHDAMYWYRQDPGQGLRLIYYSQIVNDFQKGDIAEGYSVSREKKESFPLTVTSAQKNPTAFYLCASSPQGSSNQPQHFGDGTRLSIL.

This chain connects TRBV7-9 to TRBJ2-4; TRBD1 aligns across 7 bases. V trimming: 5 bases; J trimming: 7 bases; junction bases outside the gene matches: 5. This CDR3 comprises 13 residues. The germline V gene has CDR1 SEHNR and CDR2 FQNEAQ (reference sequence). The CDR3 loop is CASSAPTGNIQYF. The CDR3 DNA reads as TGTGCCAGCAGCGCCCCGACAGGGAACATTCAGTACTTC. Full variable domain (rest looked up from reference TRBV7-9 and TRBJ2-4): DTGVSQNPRHKITKRGQNVTFRCDPISEHNRLYWYRQTLGQGPEFLTYFQNEAQLEKSRLLSDRFSAERPKGSFSTLEIQRTEQGDSAMYLCASSAPTGNIQYFGAGTRLSVL.

The chain is built from TRBV30 and TRBJ1-3; D gene uncertain. With 8 bases removed from V and 0 bases from J, the gap between germline ends came to 11 bases. This CDR3 has 13 amino acids. Germline V gene sequence: CDR1 GTSNPN, CDR2 SVGIG (reference sequence). The CDR3 here is CAQTVGSGNTIYF. As DNA, the CDR3 is TGTGCCCAAACCGTGGGCTCTGGAAACACCATATATTTT.

This chain joins TRBV29-1 and TRBJ2-5; TRBD2 is a possible D gene (6 bases). The CDR3 totals 13 residues. Between the trimmed V and J ends, which lost 5 bases and 1 base, there was a span of 11 bases. Germline CDR1 reads SQVTM; CDR2 reads ANQGSEA. The CDR3 sequence: CSVHGGGQETQYF. In nucleotides, the CDR3 is TGCAGCGTTCACGGGGGAGGCCAAGAGACCCAGTACTTC.

This clone has just a few counts. The chain joins TRBV7-9 to TRBJ1-1; D gene unclear. Trimming stripped 7 bases from V and 5 bases from J, with 14 bases between. The CDR3 is 13 amino acids. Germline loops: CDR1 SEHNR, CDR2 FQNEAQ (reference sequence). CDR3 nucleotide sequence: TGTGCCAGCACCTTCGGAGTAGGGACTGAAGCTTTCTTT. The encoded protein is CASTFGVGTEAFF.

The genes are TRBV9 and TRBJ1-1; D not resolved. V was cut by 7 bases and J by 1 base, with 8 bases left in between. The CDR3 loop spans 12 amino acids. Germline CDR1 SGDLS, CDR2 YYNGEE. The CDR3 region has the DNA TGTGCCAGCGGGATACCGAACACTGAAGCTTTCTTT. Protein: CASGIPNTEAFF.